This T cell receptor (beta chain) came from a study of blood T cell repertoires in COVID-19. Study-wide background: Donors in the United States, Italy and Spain gave samples during acute or convalescent COVID-19. The cDNA or gDNA used as material had been derived from T cells, B-cell-depleted T cells, or PBMCs.

As handled by the study authors: Estimates of nucleated cell counts were drawn from the amplification of reference gene primers. Some clones are missing from TCRdb's copy, which holds only in-frame ones; the method was immunoSEQ multiplex PCR. That table is the source of V, J and clone size, and D and trimming were worked out from the DNA. The sample includes some 65,000 clones, roughly nine tenths of them seen just once. This CDR3 is built from 16 residues. J gave up 2 bases and V 7 bases, and 7 bases lay outside the gene matches. CDR1 is ENHRY and CDR2 is SYGVKD in the germline V gene. The genes are TRBV10-3 and TRBJ2-2; 10 bases match TRBD1. The source is a man in his 60s with acute or convalescent COVID-19. Sequencing was performed on peripheral blood. The CDR3 bases are TGTGCCATCACCACCGGGACAGGGGCCAACACCGGGGAGCTGTTTTTT. Protein sequence: CAITTGTGANTGELFF.